The T cell receptor (beta chain) under discussion was sequenced for a study of graft-versus-host responses after intestinal transplantation. The germline V gene encodes CDR1 SNHLY and CDR2 FYNNEI. The CDR3 has 11 residues. Between the trimmed V and J ends, which lost 8 bases and 7 bases, there was a span of 11 bases. Repertoires were generated with immunoSEQ multiplex PCR, while TCRdb's copy carries only in-frame clones and drops some. The data hold some 10,000 clones, with 25% to 30% observed a single time. Investigators plated roughly 200,000 CFSE-labeled responder cells together with roughly 200,000 irradiated stimulator cells labeled with violet dye.

This TCR was recovered from a human patient who received an intestinal transplant. The chain joins TRBV2 to TRBJ1-2; D is unresolved. Specimen: alloreactive CD8+ T cells from a mixed lymphocyte reaction culture, collected before intestinal transplant. The subset is: CFSE-low proliferating T cells sorted from roughly 6-day pre-transplant mixed lymphocyte reaction (GvH or HvG direction). CDR3 sequence (DNA): TGTGCCAGCGTGGAGATGGGTGGCTACACCTTC. This encodes CASVEMGGYTF.